This TCR beta chain was obtained from a study of molecular identifiers for immune sequencing clone quantification. Study results and caveats: Clones above 20 RNA copies contained over 98% of effector molecules and under 1% of naive molecules. Sharing of a barcode by identical TCR molecules could cause highly expanded clone sizes to be underestimated.

The use of previously described methods and listed TCR primers produced the bulk TCR libraries. Via MiXCR, TCRdb re-called the PCR reads, giving one row per CDR3 protein. The data contain roughly 90,000 distinct CDR3 sequences, roughly 19% of them singletons. This clonotype was observed at least ten times. The antigen remains unidentified. Germline-derived CDR1 and CDR2 are LNHDA and SQIVND (reference sequence). The CDR3 contains 13 residues. V was clipped by 1 base and J by 4 bases, with 8 bases between them. The TCR originated in a human donor in good health. Some libraries in this study had Jurkat cell RNA spiked in. Sequenced input: naive CD8+ T cells from blood, with Jurkat cell RNA spiked in. Indicated subset: FACS-sorted CD8+CD4-CCR7+CD45RA+ naive T cells. This chain joins TRBV19 and TRBJ2-7; no firm D call. The CDR3 DNA reads TGTGCCAGTAGTATAGCGACCGAGTACGAGCAGTACTTC. Protein product: CASSIATEYEQYF.